A selection of T cell receptor beta chains follows, all from one sample in a study of early T cells in non-severe SARS-CoV-2 infection. TCRdb recomputed calls from the 5' RACE reads with MiXCR, one row per CDR3 protein. The sample includes around 80,000 distinct CDR3 sequences, 10% of them seen just once. Source: whole blood, taken at baseline. All receptors derive from an adult who was a healthcare worker with PCR-confirmed SARS-CoV-2 infection or an uninfected control (not recorded which). Both conserved end residues are part of each CDR3. The D gene is left open where the match is weak. Clone size is shown for a subset of rows, as once, few, many or a class of expanded clone.

few	TRBJ1-1	TRBD1	TRBV10-3	TGTGCCATCAGTGAGTTGCACAGGGGGCACGCTGAAGCTTTCTTT	CAISELHRGHAEAFF
-	TRBJ1-1	-	TRBV6-6	TGTGCCAGCAGGCTCCGACAGAAGGCTGAAGCTTTCTTT	CASRLRQKAEAFF
many	TRBJ2-2	TRBD1	TRBV4-1	TGCGCCAGCAGCCAGGACGGACAGGGCGCGAACACCGGGGAGCTGTTTTTT	CASSQDGQGANTGELFF
many	TRBJ2-2	-	TRBV2	TGTGCCAGCAGTGAGAGGCAGGGCCTTAACACCGGGGAGCTGTTTTTT	CASSERQGLNTGELFF
-	TRBJ2-5	TRBD2	TRBV12-3/TRBV12-4	TGTGCCAGCAGGCCGGGGGGCCAAGAGACCCAGTACTTC	CASRPGGQETQYF
-	TRBJ2-4	-	TRBV20-1	TGCAGTGCTAGTCACAGGGCTAAAAACATTCAGTACTTC	CSASHRAKNIQYF
-	TRBJ1-5	-	TRBV2	TGTGCCAGCAGTGAATTGGTGGGGAGGCCCAATCAGCCCCAGCATTTT	CASSELVGRPNQPQHF
few	TRBJ2-1	TRBD2	TRBV5-1	TGCGCCAGCAGCCCTAGCGGGACGGGTTACAATGAGCAGTTCTTC	CASSPSGTGYNEQFF
few	TRBJ2-7	TRBD1	TRBV5-1	TGCGGCCAGCAGGCTGCTAGGACAGGGGGGACCTACGAGCAGTACTTC	CGQQAARTGGTYEQYF
few	TRBJ2-7	TRBD1	TRBV5-1	TGCGCCAGCAGCTCGACAGGGGGCATGGTCTACTTC	CASSSTGGMVYF
many	TRBJ2-3	-	TRBV7-6	TGTGCCAGCAGTCAGTCACTCACAGATACGCAGTATTTT	CASSQSLTDTQYF
many	TRBJ2-1	TRBD2	TRBV20-1	TGCAGTGCTAGGTTTGATCCGACTAGCGGGAGACGTGAGCAGTTCTTC	CSARFDPTSGRREQFF
few	TRBJ2-1	TRBD2	TRBV12-3/TRBV12-4	TGTGCCAGCAGTTTGAGAGCGGGAGGTGACAATGAGCAGTTCTTC	CASSLRAGGDNEQFF
-	TRBJ2-5	-	TRBV11-2	TGTGCCAGCAGCTTAGAGGGGCCCTCGGCCCAGTACTTC	CASSLEGPSAQYF
-	TRBJ2-1	TRBD2	TRBV20-1	TGCAGTGCGGGGACTAGCGGGATCTCGCCACAGCAGTTCTTC	CSAGTSGISPQQFF
few	TRBJ2-7	-	TRBV20-1	TGCAGTGCTAGAGTTAGGACCTTCTACGAGCAGTACTTC	CSARVRTFYEQYF
few	TRBJ2-3	-	TRBV6-1	TGTGCCAGCAGTGGGAAGACAGGCACAGATACGCAGTATTTT	CASSGKTGTDTQYF
-	TRBJ2-7	-	TRBV15	TGTGCCACCGCCAAGTCCAACAGTGCGCAGTACGAGCAGTACTTC	CATAKSNSAQYEQYF
-	TRBJ1-3	-	TRBV6-5	TGTGCCAGCAGGTACACTAGCTCTGGAAACACCATATATTTT	CASRYTSSGNTIYF
few	TRBJ2-1	TRBD2	TRBV20-1	TGCAGTGCTAGAGACCCGACTAGCGGGGGGGACAGGGAGCAGTTCTTC	CSARDPTSGGDREQFF
few	TRBJ2-3	-	TRBV7-2	TGTGCCAGCAGCCAACCGAGCCAACGAAGGGTGACGCAGTATTTT	CASSQPSQRRVTQYF
-	TRBJ2-7	-	TRBV21-1	TGTGCCAGCAGCAAAGCGAATACCGGGACTAGCGGAGGGGGGGCCTACGAGCAGTACTTC	CASSKANTGTSGGGAYEQYF
-	TRBJ2-7	-	TRBV5-1	TGCGCCAGCAGCCCGCAGACTAGCTCCTACGAGCAGTACTTC	CASSPQTSSYEQYF
-	TRBJ2-7	-	TRBV7-6	TGTGCCAGCAGCTTAGTAGCTAGCGCCAACTCCTACGAGCAGTACTTC	CASSLVASANSYEQYF
-	TRBJ2-7	-	TRBV2	TGTGCCAGCAGTGACCCCATCGAGCAGTACTTC	CASSDPIEQYF
-	TRBJ2-7	TRBD2	TRBV12-3/TRBV12-4	TGTGCCAGCAGTTTACTTAGCGGGATGAGCTCCTACGAGCAGTACTTC	CASSLLSGMSSYEQYF
few	TRBJ2-3	-	TRBV12-3/TRBV12-4	TGTGCCAGCAGTTTACTGGCGGCAGGCACAGATACGCAGTATTTT	CASSLLAAGTDTQYF
-	TRBJ2-5	-	TRBV11-1	TGTGCCAGCAGGCCGGGGGCTCAAGAGACCCAGTACTTC	CASRPGAQETQYF
-	TRBJ1-3	-	TRBV18	TGTGCCAGCTCACCAAAGGAGTCTGGAAACACCATATATTTT	CASSPKESGNTIYF
few	TRBJ1-6	TRBD1	TRBV10-3	TGTGCCACGGTGGGACAGATCGGAAATTCACCCCTCCACTTT	CATVGQIGNSPLHF
few	TRBJ2-7	-	TRBV20-1	TGCAGTGCTAGTTCGAGCGATCGATACGAGCAGTACTTC	CSASSSDRYEQYF
many	TRBJ2-1	TRBD1	TRBV5-4	TGTGCCAGCAGCTTGGTTGGGACAGCCTCCTACAATGAGCAGTTCTTC	CASSLVGTASYNEQFF
-	TRBJ2-1	TRBD2	TRBV9	TGTGCCAGCAGCGTAGTGGCTAGCGGGAGGATTGAGCAGTTCTTC	CASSVVASGRIEQFF
-	TRBJ2-1	TRBD2	TRBV9	TGTGCCAGCAGCCCCATAGCGGGAGGGCCGGTTGAGCAGTTCTTC	CASSPIAGGPVEQFF
few	TRBJ2-1	TRBD2	TRBV27	TGTGCCAGCAGCATCGGTAGCGGGAGGGCCTACAATGAGCAGTTCTTC	CASSIGSGRAYNEQFF
-	TRBJ2-1	-	TRBV10-3	TGTGCCATCAGTGGACAGTTGTACAATGAGCAGTTCTTC	CAISGQLYNEQFF
many	TRBJ1-6	-	TRBV28	TGTGCCAGCAGTCGGACCGACTCTAATAATTCACCCCTCCACTTT	CASSRTDSNNSPLHF
few	TRBJ2-2	TRBD1	TRBV7-6	TGTGCCAGCAGCTTGACGGGGACAGGGATCTCCGGGGAGCTGTTTTTT	CASSLTGTGISGELFF
many	TRBJ2-7	-	TRBV4-1	TGCGCCAGCAGCGACGCGGGGTCTAGCTTCTACGAGCAGTACTTC	CASSDAGSSFYEQYF
many	TRBJ2-1	-	TRBV20-1	TGCAGTGCTCAAGACCATGCCTGGTACAATGAGCAGTTCTTC	CSAQDHAWYNEQFF
few	TRBJ1-1	-	TRBV28	TGTGCCAGCACGACTAGCACTGAAGCTTTCTTT	CASTTSTEAFF
many	TRBJ1-2	TRBD1	TRBV12-3/TRBV12-4	TGTGCCAGCAGTGCAGGGGGCGCAGCCTATGGCTACACCTTC	CASSAGGAAYGYTF
-	TRBJ2-1	-	TRBV12-3/TRBV12-4	TGTGCCAGCAGTGCCCAAGCGGGCTCAGGCTACAATGAGCAGTTCTTC	CASSAQAGSGYNEQFF
few	TRBJ2-7	-	TRBV2	TGTGCCAGCAGACGGGACCCCTACGAGCAGTACTTC	CASRRDPYEQYF
few	TRBJ2-7	-	TRBV7-9	TGTGCCAGCAGCTTAGGGGGATCCGGCGAGCAGTACTTC	CASSLGGSGEQYF
-	TRBJ2-7	-	TRBV25-1	TGTGCCAGCAGCCGCAGTACCTACGAGCAGTACTTC	CASSRSTYEQYF
-	TRBJ1-3	-	TRBV7-9	TGTGCCAGCAGCTTAACGGGCAGGGGTTCGTCGCGTGCTGGAAACACCATATATTTT	CASSLTGRGSSRAGNTIYF
few	TRBJ2-3	-	TRBV4-2	TGTGCCAGCAGCCAAGGGACGATAAGCACAGATACGCAGTATTTT	CASSQGTISTDTQYF
-	TRBJ2-1	-	TRBV10-3	TGTGCCATCAGGGGCACAGGGGAGCAGTTCTTC	CAIRGTGEQFF
few	TRBJ2-1	-	TRBV18	TGTGCCAGCTCACCTTCTCTCGACAATGAGCAGTTCTTC	CASSPSLDNEQFF
many	TRBJ2-7	-	TRBV20-1	TGCAGTGCCCCACAGGGAGCGAGTTACGAGCAGTACTTC	CSAPQGASYEQYF
few	TRBJ2-1	-	TRBV20-1	TGCAGTGCTCTCGAGGGGTCCTACAATGAGCAGTTCTTC	CSALEGSYNEQFF
few	TRBJ2-1	-	TRBV20-1	TGCAGTGCTCGGCTAGCGCTAGACTATGAGCAGTTCTTC	CSARLALDYEQFF
many	TRBJ2-1	-	TRBV20-1	TGCAGTGCTAGACCCCTAATGAAGGGAGAAACCAATGAGCAGTTCTTC	CSARPLMKGETNEQFF
-	TRBJ2-7	-	TRBV7-9	TGTGCCAGCAGCTTAGGGGTGATAGCGGGAAGGGGGCTCAACGAGCAGTACTTC	CASSLGVIAGRGLNEQYF